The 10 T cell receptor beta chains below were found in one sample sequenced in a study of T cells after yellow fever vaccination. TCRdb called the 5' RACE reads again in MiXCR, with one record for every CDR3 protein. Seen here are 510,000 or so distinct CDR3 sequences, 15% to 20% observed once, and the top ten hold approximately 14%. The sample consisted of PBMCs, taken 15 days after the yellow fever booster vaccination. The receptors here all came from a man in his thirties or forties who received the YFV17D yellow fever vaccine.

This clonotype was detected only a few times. CDR3 in DNA: TGCGCCAGCAGCCAAGATCCCCAGGGGGGCCAATACGAGCAGTACTTC. Protein sequence: CASSQDPQGGQYEQYF. This chain joins TRBV4-3 and TRBJ2-7; tentatively, D is TRBD1 (7 bases). The CDR3 length is 16 residues. Germline V gives CDR1 LGHNA, CDR2 YSLEER. Between the trimmed V and J ends, which lost 0 bases and 4 bases, there was a span of 16 bases.

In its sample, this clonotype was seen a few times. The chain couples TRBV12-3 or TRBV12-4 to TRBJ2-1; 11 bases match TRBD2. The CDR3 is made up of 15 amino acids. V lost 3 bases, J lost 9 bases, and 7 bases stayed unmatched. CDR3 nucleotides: TGTGCCAGCAGTTTGGGGGTGACTAGCGGGACTGAGCAGTTCTTC. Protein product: CASSLGVTSGTEQFF.

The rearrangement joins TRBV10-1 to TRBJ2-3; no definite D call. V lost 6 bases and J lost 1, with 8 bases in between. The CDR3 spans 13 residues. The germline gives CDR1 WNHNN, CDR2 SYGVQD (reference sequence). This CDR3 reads CASSERRTDTQYF. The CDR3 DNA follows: TGCGCCAGCAGCGAACGACGCACAGATACGCAGTATTTT.

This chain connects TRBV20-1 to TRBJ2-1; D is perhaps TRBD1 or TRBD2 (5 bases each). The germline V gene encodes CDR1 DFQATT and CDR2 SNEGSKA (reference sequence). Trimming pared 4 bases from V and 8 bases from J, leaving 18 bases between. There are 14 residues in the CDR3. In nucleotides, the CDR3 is TGCAGTGCTACCGGGGCCCCGGGCAAAGATGAGCAGTTCTTC. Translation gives CSATGAPGKDEQFF.

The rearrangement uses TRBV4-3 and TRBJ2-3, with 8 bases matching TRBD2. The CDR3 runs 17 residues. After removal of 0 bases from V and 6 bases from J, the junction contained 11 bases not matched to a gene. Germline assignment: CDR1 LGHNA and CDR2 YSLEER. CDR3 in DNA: TGCGCCAGCAGCCAAGAAGCACTAGCGGACTCGAACGATACGCAGTATTTT. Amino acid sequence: CASSQEALADSNDTQYF.

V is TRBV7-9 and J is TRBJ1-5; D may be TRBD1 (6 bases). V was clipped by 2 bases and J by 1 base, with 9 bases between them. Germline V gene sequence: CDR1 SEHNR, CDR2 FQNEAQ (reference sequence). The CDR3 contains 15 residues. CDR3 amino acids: CASSLSGASNQPQHF. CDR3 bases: TGTGCCAGCAGCTTATCAGGGGCCAGCAATCAGCCCCAGCATTTT.

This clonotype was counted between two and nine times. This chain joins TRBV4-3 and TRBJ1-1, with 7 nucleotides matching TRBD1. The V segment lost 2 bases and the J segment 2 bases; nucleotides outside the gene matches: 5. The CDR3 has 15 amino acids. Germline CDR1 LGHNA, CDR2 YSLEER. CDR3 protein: CASSQSAGGNTEAFF. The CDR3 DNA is TGCGCCAGCAGCCAAAGCGCAGGGGGTAACACTGAAGCTTTCTTT.

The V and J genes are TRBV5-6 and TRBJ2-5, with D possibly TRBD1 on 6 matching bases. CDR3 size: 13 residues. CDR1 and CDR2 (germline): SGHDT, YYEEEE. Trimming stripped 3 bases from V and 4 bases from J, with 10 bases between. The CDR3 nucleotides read TGTGCCAGCAGCTCCGTCAGGGGAGAGACCCAGTACTTC. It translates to CASSSVRGETQYF.

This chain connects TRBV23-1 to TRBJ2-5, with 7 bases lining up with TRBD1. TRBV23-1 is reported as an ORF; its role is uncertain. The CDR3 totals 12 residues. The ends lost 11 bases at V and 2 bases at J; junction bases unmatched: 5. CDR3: CAPPDRQETQYF. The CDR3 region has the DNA TGCGCCCCCCCGGACAGGCAAGAGACCCAGTACTTC.

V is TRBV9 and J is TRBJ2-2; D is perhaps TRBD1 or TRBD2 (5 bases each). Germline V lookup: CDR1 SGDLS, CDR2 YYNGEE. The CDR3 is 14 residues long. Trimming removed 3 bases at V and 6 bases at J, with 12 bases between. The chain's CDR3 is CASSDRPGPGELFF. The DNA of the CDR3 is TGTGCCAGCAGCGACCGTCCGGGGCCCGGGGAGCTGTTTTTT. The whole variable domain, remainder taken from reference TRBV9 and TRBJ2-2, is DSGVTQTPKHLITATGQRVTLRCSPRSGDLSVYWYQQSLDQGLQFLIQYYNGEERAKGNILERFSAQQFPDLHSELNLSSLELGDSALYFCASSDRPGPGELFFGEGSRLTVL.